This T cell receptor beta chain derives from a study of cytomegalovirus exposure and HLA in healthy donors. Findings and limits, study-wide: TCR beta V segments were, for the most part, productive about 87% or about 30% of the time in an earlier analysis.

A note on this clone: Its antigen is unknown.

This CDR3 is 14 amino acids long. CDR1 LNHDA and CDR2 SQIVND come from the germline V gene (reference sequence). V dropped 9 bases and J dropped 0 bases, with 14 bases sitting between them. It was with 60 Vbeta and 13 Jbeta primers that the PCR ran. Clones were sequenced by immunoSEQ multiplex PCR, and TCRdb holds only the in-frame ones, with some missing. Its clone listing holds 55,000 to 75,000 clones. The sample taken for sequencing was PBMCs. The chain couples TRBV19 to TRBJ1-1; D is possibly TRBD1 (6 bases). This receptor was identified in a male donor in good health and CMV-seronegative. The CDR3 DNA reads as TGTGCCAGCCGGACAGATTACATGAACACTGAAGCTTTCTTT. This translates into CASRTDYMNTEAFF.